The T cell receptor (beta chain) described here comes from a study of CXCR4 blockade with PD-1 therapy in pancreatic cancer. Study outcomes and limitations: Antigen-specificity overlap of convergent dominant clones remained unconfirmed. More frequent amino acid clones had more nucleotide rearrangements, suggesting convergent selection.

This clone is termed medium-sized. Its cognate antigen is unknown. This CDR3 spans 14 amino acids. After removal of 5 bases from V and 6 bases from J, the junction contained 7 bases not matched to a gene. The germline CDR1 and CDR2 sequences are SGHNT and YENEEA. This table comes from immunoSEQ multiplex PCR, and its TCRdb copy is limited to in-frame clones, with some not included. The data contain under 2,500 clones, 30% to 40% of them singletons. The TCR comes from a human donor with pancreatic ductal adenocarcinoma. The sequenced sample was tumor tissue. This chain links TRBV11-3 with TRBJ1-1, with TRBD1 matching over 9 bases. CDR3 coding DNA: TGTGCCAGCAGCCTCCGGGACAGGGACCCTGAAGCTTTCTTT. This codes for CASSLRDRDPEAFF.